These 5 T cell receptor beta chains were all obtained from the same sample, sequenced in a study of beta chain features in type 1 diabetes. Investigators reverse transcribed all isolated RNA, so they sequenced expressed TCRB transcripts. TCRdb's table, derived via immunoSEQ multiplex PCR, lists solely in-frame clones and lacks some. The repertoire has about 320,000 clones, 14% of them found once; the top ten carry under 8.5%. Material for sequencing was central memory CD4+ T cells from blood. Receptors were obtained from a man aged 25 to 45 in good health.

This clone came up many times. The chain carries TRBV5-1 and TRBJ2-7; TRBD2 matches at 13 bases. Germline CDR1 and CDR2: SGHRS and YFSETQ. The CDR3 totals 15 residues. The V gene end was trimmed by 6 bases and the J gene end by 6 bases; junction bases not matched to a gene: 9. Here the CDR3 DNA reads TGCGCCAGCAAGGGAAGAAGACTAGCGGGAGGCGAGCAGTACGTC. Encoded protein: CASKGRRLAGGEQYV.

This CDR3 is CASSLQLAAYNEQFF. CDR3 DNA sequence: TGTGCCAGCAGCCTACAGCTAGCGGCCTACAATGAGCAGTTCTTC. The V and J genes are TRBV7-7 and TRBJ2-1, with 7 bases matching TRBD2. Germline CDR1 is SSHAT and CDR2 is FNYEAQ (reference sequence). CDR3 length: 15 residues. V was pared by 5 bases and J by 2 bases, with 6 bases of the junction left unmatched.

This clone was observed a few times. The chain joins TRBV5-4 to TRBJ2-4; 8 bases align to TRBD1. V dropped 5 bases and J dropped 9; count of bases not matched to a gene: 7. The CDR3 sequence is 13 residues long. The germline gives CDR1 SGHNT, CDR2 YYREEE (reference sequence). CDR3: CASRSDGTGIQYF. Written as DNA, the CDR3 is TGTGCCAGCAGATCCGACGGGACAGGCATTCAGTACTTC.

The chain employs TRBV18 and TRBJ2-7, with 7 bases that match TRBD1. Germline V CDR1 and CDR2: KGHSH, LQKENI. Trimming removed 2 bases from V and 4 bases from J; junction bases left unmatched: 14. The CDR3 sequence is 17 residues long. CDR3 in amino acids: CASSPDPRTGFRYEQYF. In DNA form, the CDR3 reads TGTGCCAGCTCACCAGATCCCCGGACAGGCTTCAGGTACGAGCAGTACTTC.

The sample holds a few counts of this clone. The rearrangement links TRBV27 to TRBJ1-5; TRBD1 is a possible D gene (6 bases). Germline CDR1 and CDR2: MNHEY and SMNVEV (reference sequence). CDR3 length equals 17 residues. V was trimmed by 6 bases and J by 2 bases, leaving 20 bases between them. CDR3 region: CASSPVRGEWGNQPQHF. The CDR3 DNA reads as TGTGCCAGCAGCCCGGTAAGGGGGGAATGGGGCAATCAGCCCCAGCATTTT.